This T cell receptor beta chain was found in a study of T cells in Graves' hyperthyroidism and ophthalmopathy (dated by TCRdb to the late 2010s). For the wider study: Peripheral blood samples were taken at initial diagnosis, before any treatment was given. According to the paper, TCR Vbeta CDR3 sequencing was carried out on about 140 peripheral blood samples, which came from some 41 ophthalmopathy, fewer than 80 hyperthyroidism and approximately 17 progressor patients. The 100 discovery patients were randomly split 7:3 into training and test sets. Once sampling was done, hyperthyroidism patients were given methimazole at a starting dose of 30 mg daily, whereas ophthalmopathy patients were given high-dose intravenous methylprednisolone. Thyroid tissue and blood T-cell repertoires from six Graves' hyperthyroidism patients were also compared in the study. Prospective prediction of ophthalmopathy was tested in an independent validation cohort consisting of about 19 hyperthyroidism patients and over 15 patients who later progressed to ophthalmopathy. To identify distinguishing TCR V-J signatures, a discovery cohort of some 99 patients was used, comprising some 43 with Graves' ophthalmopathy and 57 with stable Graves' hyperthyroidism.

CDR1 and CDR2 were assigned from the germline V gene (reference sequence) as LNHDA and SQIVND. The CDR3 runs 16 amino acids, cysteine and phenylalanine included. Only CDR3 DNA is held: 48 bases, read in frame from base 1. V is shortened by 2 bases, J by 1 base, and the region joining them spans 14 bases. The TCR beta CDR3 regions were amplified from RNA transcripts. The TCR CDR3 was subjected to a first round of RT-PCR using the HTBI primer set and the Qiagen OneStep RT-PCR kit. A second multiplex PCR round built the libraries, followed by size selection and purification. Paired-end sequencing of the libraries was performed with 100 bp reads on an Illumina HiSeq2000. From the authors' description of their analysis: Raw data were processed with SOAPnuke, discarding reads with adapters, uncalled bases, mean Phred below 15, or no exact constant-primer or identifier match. High-quality paired reads were merged using COPE v1.2.5, and each unique nucleotide sequence was defined as a clonotype. Clonotypes were aligned to IMGT TRBV, TRBD and TRBJ reference segments using MiTCR v1.1. The analysis was restricted to V-J combinations with a frequency above 0.0001, which together covered roughly 99% of the repertoires. The TCS score was defined as F50 (clonal expansion) divided by E x V (chaos), with BLOSUM62-based TCRdist calculated between CDR3 peptides within each V-J. Welch's t-statistics and random forest reduced 500 to 650 V-J features to 10 to 15, which were used in a naive Bayes classifier (R e1071). Thyroid-blood repertoire similarity was quantified with the Morisita-Horn index. Clones were called with MiXCR by TCRdb after fastp trimmed the public reads at Q25, and only in-frame beta chains were retained. Each record represents a unique CDR3 protein, reported with the most common genes and DNA among its rows. TCRdb, rather than the study authors, made the V and J calls. This sample holds approximately 870,000 distinct CDR3 sequences; around 39% were observed only once. In total, the top ten clones hold around 9.3% of the sample.

Overall study outcomes, separate from this receptor: In validation, the model predicted progression to ophthalmopathy with approximately 71% sensitivity and less than 80% specificity, a median of about 6.7 months before onset. Blood samples also contained most of the expanded thyroid clonotypes (frequency above 0.001), which suggests that blood repertoires may reflect thyroid immune responses. In cross-validation, a model built on a 13 V-J signature told ophthalmopathy apart from stable hyperthyroidism with less than 90% sensitivity and roughly 83% specificity, and in testing the same model reached 80%/75%. No statistical method was used to set the sample size in advance, and investigators knew the group allocation.

Stable Graves' hyperthyroidism was defined as no progression to ophthalmopathy during 18 months of follow-up. Hyperthyroidism patients were aged 18 to 65 years and newly diagnosed, with disease duration of less than 2 months. Any patient with an uncontrolled infection, another autoimmune disease, pregnancy or lactation was excluded. Diagnoses relied on clinical symptoms, serum thyroxine and TRAb, thyroid ultrasound and orbital computed tomography. PBMCs were isolated from about 10 ml of fresh peripheral blood by Ficoll-Paque density gradient centrifugation. Total RNA was extracted with Trizol reagent, and quality was checked on an Agilent 2100 Bioanalyzer. Many counts were recorded for this clonotype. Which antigen it targets is not known. The record has no base qualities; no much larger clone is one base away.

The origin of this receptor is a man aged 18 to 30 with Graves' hyperthyroidism. The rearranged chain carries TRBV19 and TRBJ1-1, with no confidently assigned D gene. Sequencing was performed on blood. The CDR3: CASSIPGNGRNTEAFF. The DNA reads as follows: TGTGCCAGTAGTATACCCGGCAATGGAAGGAACACTGAAGCTTTCTTT.